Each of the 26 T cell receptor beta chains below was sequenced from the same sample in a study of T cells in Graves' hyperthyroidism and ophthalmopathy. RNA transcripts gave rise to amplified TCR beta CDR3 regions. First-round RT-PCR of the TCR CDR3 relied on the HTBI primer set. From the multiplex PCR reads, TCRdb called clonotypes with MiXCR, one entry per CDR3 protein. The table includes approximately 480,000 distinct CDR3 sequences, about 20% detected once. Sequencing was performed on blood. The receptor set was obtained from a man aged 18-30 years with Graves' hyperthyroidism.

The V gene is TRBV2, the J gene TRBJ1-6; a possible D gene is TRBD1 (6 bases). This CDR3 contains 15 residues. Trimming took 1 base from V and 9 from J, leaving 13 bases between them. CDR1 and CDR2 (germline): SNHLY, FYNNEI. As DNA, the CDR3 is TGTGCCAGCAGTGAAGAGGGGGGACAACTTTCACCCCTCCACTTT. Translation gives CASSEEGGQLSPLHF. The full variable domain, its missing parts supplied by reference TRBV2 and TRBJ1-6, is EPEVTQTPSHQVTQMGQEVILRCVPISNHLYFYWYRQILGQKVEFLVSFYNNEISEKSEIFDDQFSVERPDGSNFTLKIRSTKLEDSAMYFCASSEEGGQLSPLHFGNGTRLTVT.

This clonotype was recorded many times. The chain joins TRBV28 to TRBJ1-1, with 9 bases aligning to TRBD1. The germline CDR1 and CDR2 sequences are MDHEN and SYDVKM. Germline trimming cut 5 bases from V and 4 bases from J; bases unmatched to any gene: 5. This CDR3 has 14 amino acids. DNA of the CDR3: TGTGCCAGCAGTACCTGGACAGGGGCCACTGAAGCTTTCTTT. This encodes CASSTWTGATEAFF.

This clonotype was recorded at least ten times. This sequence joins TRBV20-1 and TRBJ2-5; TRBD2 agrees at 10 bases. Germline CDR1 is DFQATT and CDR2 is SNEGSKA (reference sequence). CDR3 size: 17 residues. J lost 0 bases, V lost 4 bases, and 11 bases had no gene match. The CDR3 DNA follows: TGCAGTGCTAACGACGGACTAGCGGCGACGTACCAAGAGACCCAGTACTTC. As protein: CSANDGLAATYQETQYF.

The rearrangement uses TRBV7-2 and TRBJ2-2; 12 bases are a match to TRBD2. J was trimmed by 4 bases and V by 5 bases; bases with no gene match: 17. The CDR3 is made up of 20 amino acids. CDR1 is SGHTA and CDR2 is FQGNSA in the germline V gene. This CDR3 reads CASSALIRLAGGRRTGELFF. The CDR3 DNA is TGTGCCAGCAGCGCCCTAATCCGGCTAGCGGGGGGGCGGCGCACCGGGGAGCTGTTTTTT.

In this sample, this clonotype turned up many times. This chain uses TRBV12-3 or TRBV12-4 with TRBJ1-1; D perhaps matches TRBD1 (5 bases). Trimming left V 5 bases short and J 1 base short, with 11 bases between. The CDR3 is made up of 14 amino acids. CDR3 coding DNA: TGTGCCAGCAGTCGACAGCCCTGGAACACTGAAGCTTTCTTT. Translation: CASSRQPWNTEAFF.

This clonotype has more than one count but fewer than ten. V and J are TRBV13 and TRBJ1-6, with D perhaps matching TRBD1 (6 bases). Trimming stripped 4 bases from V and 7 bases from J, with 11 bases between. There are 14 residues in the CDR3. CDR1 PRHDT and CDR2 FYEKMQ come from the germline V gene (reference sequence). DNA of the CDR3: TGTGCCAGCAGCTGGGGGGGGGCCAATTCACCCCTCCACTTT. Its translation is CASSWGGANSPLHF.

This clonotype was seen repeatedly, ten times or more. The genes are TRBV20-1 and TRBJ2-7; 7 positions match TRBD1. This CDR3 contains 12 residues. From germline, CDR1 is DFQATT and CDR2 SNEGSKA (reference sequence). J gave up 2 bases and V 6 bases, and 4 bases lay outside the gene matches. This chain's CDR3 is CSANRGAYEQYF. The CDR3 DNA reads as TGCAGTGCAAACAGGGGAGCCTACGAGCAGTACTTC.

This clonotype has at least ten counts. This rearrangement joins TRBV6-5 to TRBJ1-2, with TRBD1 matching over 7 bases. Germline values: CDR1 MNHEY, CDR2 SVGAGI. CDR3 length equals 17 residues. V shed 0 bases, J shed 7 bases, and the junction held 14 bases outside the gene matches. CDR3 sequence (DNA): TGTGCCAGCAGTTACTCCCCCGACAGGGAGGGTAAGAGTGGCTACACCTTC. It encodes CASSYSPDREGKSGYTF.

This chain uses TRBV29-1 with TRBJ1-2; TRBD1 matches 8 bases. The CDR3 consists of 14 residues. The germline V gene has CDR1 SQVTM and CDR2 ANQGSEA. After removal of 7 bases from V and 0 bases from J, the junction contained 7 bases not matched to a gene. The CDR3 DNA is TGCAGCGCAACACCACAGGGGGCTAACTATGGCTACACCTTC. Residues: CSATPQGANYGYTF.

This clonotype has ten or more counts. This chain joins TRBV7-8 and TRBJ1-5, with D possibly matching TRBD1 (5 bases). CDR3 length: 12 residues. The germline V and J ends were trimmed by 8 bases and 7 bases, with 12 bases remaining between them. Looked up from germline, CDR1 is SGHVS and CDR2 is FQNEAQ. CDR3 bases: TGTGCCAGCTCTGGGACCGGGCAGCCCCAGCATTTT. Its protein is CASSGTGQPQHF.

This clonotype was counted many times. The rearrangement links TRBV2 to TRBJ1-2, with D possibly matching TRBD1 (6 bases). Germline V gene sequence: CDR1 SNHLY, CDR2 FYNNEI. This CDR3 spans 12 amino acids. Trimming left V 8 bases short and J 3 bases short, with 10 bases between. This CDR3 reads CASYRQDYGYTF. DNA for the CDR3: TGTGCCAGCTACCGACAGGACTATGGCTACACCTTC.

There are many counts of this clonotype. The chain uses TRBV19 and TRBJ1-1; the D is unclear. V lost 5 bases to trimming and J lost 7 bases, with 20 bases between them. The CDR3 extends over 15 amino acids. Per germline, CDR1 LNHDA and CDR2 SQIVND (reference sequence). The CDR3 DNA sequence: TGTGCCAGTAGTGTGGGCGTATTGAGGAGGGATGAAGCTTTCTTT. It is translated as CASSVGVLRRDEAFF.

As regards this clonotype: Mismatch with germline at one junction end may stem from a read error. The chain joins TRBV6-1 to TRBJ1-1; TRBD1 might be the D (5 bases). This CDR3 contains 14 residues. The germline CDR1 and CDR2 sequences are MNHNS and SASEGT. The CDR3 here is CASTAGRLHTDAFF. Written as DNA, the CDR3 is TGTGCCAGCACCGCGGGACGGTTGCACACTGATGCTTTCTTT.

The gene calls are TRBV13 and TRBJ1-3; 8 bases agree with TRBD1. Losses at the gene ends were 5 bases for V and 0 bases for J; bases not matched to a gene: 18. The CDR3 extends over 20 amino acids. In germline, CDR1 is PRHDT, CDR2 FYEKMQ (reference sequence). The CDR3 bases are TGTGCCAGCAGCAGCACGCAGGGGGCCCTGAACTTCAACTCTGGAAACACCATATATTTT. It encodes CASSSTQGALNFNSGNTIYF.

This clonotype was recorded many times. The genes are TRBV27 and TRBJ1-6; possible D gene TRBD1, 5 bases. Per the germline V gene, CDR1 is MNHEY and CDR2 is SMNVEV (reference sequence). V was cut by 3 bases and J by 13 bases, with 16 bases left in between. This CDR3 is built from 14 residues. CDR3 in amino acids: CASSFSQGGDPLHF. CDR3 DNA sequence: TGTGCCAGCAGTTTTTCCCAGGGTGGAGACCCCCTCCACTTT.

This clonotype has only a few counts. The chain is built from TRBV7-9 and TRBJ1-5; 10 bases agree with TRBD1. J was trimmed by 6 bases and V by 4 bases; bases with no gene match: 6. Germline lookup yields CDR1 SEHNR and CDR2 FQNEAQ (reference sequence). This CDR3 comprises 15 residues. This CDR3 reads CASSSGTGDVQPQHF. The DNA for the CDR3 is TGTGCCAGCAGCTCTGGGACAGGGGACGTTCAGCCCCAGCATTTT.

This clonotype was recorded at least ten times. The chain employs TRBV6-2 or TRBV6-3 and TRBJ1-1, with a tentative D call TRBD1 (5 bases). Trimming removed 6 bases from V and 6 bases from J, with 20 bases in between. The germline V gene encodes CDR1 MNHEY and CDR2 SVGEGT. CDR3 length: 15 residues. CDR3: CASSSGAAGISEAFF. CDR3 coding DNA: TGTGCCAGCAGCTCCGGGGCGGCTGGCATTTCTGAAGCTTTCTTT.

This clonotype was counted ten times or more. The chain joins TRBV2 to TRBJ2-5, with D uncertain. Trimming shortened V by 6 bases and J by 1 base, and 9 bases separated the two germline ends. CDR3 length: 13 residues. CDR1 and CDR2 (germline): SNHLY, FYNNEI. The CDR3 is CASRMGFQETQYF. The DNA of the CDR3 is TGTGCCAGCAGGATGGGTTTCCAAGAGACCCAGTACTTC. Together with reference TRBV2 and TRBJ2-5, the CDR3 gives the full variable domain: EPEVTQTPSHQVTQMGQEVILRCVPISNHLYFYWYRQILGQKVEFLVSFYNNEISEKSEIFDDQFSVERPDGSNFTLKIRSTKLEDSAMYFCASRMGFQETQYFGPGTRLLVL.

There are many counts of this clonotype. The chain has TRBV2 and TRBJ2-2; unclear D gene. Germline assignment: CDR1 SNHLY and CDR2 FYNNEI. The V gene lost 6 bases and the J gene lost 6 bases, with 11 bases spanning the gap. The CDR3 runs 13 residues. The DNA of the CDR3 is TGTGCCAGCAGAGAGGCTGTCGCCGGGGAGCTGTTTTTT. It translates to CASREAVAGELFF.

The CDR3 loop reads CASSLTGHHSGNTIYF. The CDR3, as DNA: TGTGCCAGCAGCTTAACGGGACACCACTCTGGAAACACCATATATTTT. V usage is TRBV7-3 and J usage is TRBJ1-3, with a weak D call TRBD1 (6 bases). The CDR3 is 16 amino acids. Germline V gene sequence: CDR1 SGHTA, CDR2 FQGTGA. The V gene lost 0 bases and the J gene lost 0 bases, with 9 bases spanning the gap. The whole variable domain, filled in from reference TRBV7-3 and TRBJ1-3, reads GAGVSQTPSNKVTEKGKYVELRCDPISGHTALYWYRQSLGQGPEFLIYFQGTGAADDSGLPNDRFFAVRPEGSVSTLKIQRTERGDSAVYLCASSLTGHHSGNTIYFGEGSWLTVV.

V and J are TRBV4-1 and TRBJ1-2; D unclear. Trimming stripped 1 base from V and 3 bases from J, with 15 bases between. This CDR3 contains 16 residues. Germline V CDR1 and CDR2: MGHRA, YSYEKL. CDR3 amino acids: CASSQGQVGLDYGYTF. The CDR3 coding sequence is TGCGCCAGCAGCCAAGGTCAAGTAGGACTGGACTATGGCTACACCTTC.

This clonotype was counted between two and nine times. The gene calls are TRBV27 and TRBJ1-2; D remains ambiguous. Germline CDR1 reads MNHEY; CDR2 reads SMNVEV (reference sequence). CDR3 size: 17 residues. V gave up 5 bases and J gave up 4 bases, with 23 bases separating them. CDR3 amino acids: CASSPLPLGRIFYGYTF. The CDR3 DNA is TGTGCCAGCAGTCCCCTACCATTAGGACGGATTTTCTATGGCTACACCTTC.

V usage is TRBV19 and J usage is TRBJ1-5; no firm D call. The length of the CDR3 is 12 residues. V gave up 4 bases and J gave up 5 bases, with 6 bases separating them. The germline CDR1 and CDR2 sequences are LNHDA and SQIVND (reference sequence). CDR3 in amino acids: CASSKRYQPQHF. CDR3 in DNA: TGTGCCAGTAGTAAACGGTATCAGCCCCAGCATTTT. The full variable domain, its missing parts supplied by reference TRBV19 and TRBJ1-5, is DGGITQSPKYLFRKEGQNVTLSCEQNLNHDAMYWYRQDPGQGLRLIYYSQIVNDFQKGDIAEGYSVSREKKESFPLTVTSAQKNPTAFYLCASSKRYQPQHFGDGTRLSIL.

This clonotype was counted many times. CDR3 DNA: TGTGCCAGCAGGCAAAGTAGCGGGGGGGCCTACGAGCAGTACTTC. Translated, it gives CASRQSSGGAYEQYF. This rearrangement joins TRBV6-1 to TRBJ2-7, with 11 nucleotides matching TRBD2. The CDR3 has 15 amino acids. Germline CDR1 MNHNS, CDR2 SASEGT. V gave up 6 bases and J gave up 2 bases; unmatched junction bases: 6.

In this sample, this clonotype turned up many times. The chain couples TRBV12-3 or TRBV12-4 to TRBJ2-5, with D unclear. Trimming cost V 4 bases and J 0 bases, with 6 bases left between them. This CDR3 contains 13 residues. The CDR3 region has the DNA TGTGCCAGCAGTTCAGTGAACCAAGAGACCCAGTACTTC. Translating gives CASSSVNQETQYF.

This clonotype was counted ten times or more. The CDR3 sequence: CSAERPVHGYTF. Written as DNA, the CDR3 is TGCAGCGCAGAAAGGCCTGTCCATGGCTACACCTTC. The rearrangement joins TRBV29-1 to TRBJ1-2; D not resolved. Trimming pared 7 bases from V and 6 bases from J, leaving 15 bases between. This CDR3 contains 12 residues. Germline CDR1 SQVTM, CDR2 ANQGSEA.